These 12 T cell receptor beta chains came from one sample sequenced in a study of control samples from healthy donors and cancer patients. Sequencing was performed with immunoSEQ multiplex PCR; in TCRdb, only in-frame clones are kept and a portion is missing. The sample holds about 120,000 clones, roughly nine tenths seen once. Material: PBMCs. The receptors stem from a woman aged 45-65 years with colorectal cancer.

The rearrangement uses TRBV2 and TRBJ2-1, with TRBD1 as a possible D gene (5 bases). CDR1 is SNHLY, CDR2 FYNNEI, per germline. This CDR3 region has 13 residues. V was cut by 7 bases and J by 2 bases, with 9 bases left in between. The CDR3 spells CASNQGPYNEQFF. The CDR3 region has the DNA TGTGCCAGCAACCAGGGTCCCTACAATGAGCAGTTCTTC.

The chain uses TRBV24-1 and TRBJ2-1; TRBD2 aligns across 12 bases. V lost 3 bases to trimming and J lost 8 bases; unmatched junction nucleotides: 4. The germline CDR1 and CDR2 sequences are KGHDR and SFDVKD. The CDR3 runs to 15 residues. This chain's CDR3 is CATSDETSGSDEQFF. CDR3 nucleotides: TGTGCCACCAGTGATGAGACTAGCGGGAGCGATGAGCAGTTCTTC.

The gene calls are TRBV7-8 and TRBJ2-2; D perhaps matches TRBD2 (6 bases). Germline CDR1 and CDR2: SGHVS and FQNEAQ. The V gene lost 3 bases and the J gene lost 0 bases, with 8 bases spanning the gap. CDR3 length: 15 residues. The DNA of the CDR3 is TGTGCCAGCAGCTTTGCGGGACCGAACACCGGGGAGCTGTTTTTT. The encoded protein is CASSFAGPNTGELFF.

V usage is TRBV3-1 (or the pseudogene TRBV3-2) and J usage is TRBJ1-2; unclear D gene. Germline loops: CDR1 LGHDT, CDR2 YNNKEL (reference sequence). Trimming pared 0 bases from V and 8 bases from J, leaving 10 bases between. The CDR3 loop spans 13 amino acids. For the CDR3, the DNA is TGTGCCAGCAGCCAAGAGGGGTGGCGGGGCTACACCTTC. Translated, it gives CASSQEGWRGYTF.

J is TRBJ1-5 and V is TRBV5-1, with TRBD1 matching over 10 bases. The V segment lost 0 bases and the J segment 2 bases; nucleotides outside the gene matches: 2. The CDR3 is made up of 16 amino acids. Germline V gene data show CDR1 as SGHRS and CDR2 as YFSETQ. The CDR3 region is CASSLGDRGGNQPQHF. CDR3 coding DNA: TGCGCCAGCAGCTTGGGGGACAGGGGCGGCAATCAGCCCCAGCATTTT.

This chain links TRBV25-1 with TRBJ2-3; D is uncertain. The V gene lost 2 bases and the J gene lost 7 bases, with 13 bases spanning the gap. Germline loops: CDR1 MGHDK, CDR2 SYGVNS. This CDR3 is built from 14 residues. This CDR3 reads CASSETRRSNTQYF. The CDR3 DNA is TGTGCCAGCAGTGAAACCAGAAGGTCAAATACGCAGTATTTT.

As for this clone: A read error may account for a junction end that differs from germline. J is TRBJ2-2 and V is TRBV7-7; D might be TRBD1 (6 bases). Germline V gene data show CDR1 as SSHAT and CDR2 as FNYEAQ (reference sequence). CDR3 length equals 14 residues. DNA for the CDR3: TGTGCTAGCACACAGGGCACGAACACCGGGGAGCTGTTTTTT. The encoded protein is CASTQGTNTGELFF.

This chain uses TRBV7-2 with TRBJ1-2, with D maybe TRBD1 (6 bases). Germline loops: CDR1 SGHTA, CDR2 FQGNSA. The CDR3 runs 14 residues. Between the trimmed V and J ends, which lost 6 bases and 3 bases, there was a span of 14 bases. The CDR3 bases are TGTGCCAGCAGTCTGGACAGTGAAGACTATGGCTACACCTTC. Encoded protein: CASSLDSEDYGYTF.

The chain couples TRBV6-1 to TRBJ2-3; perhaps TRBD2 as D (5 bases). CDR1 is MNHNS, CDR2 SASEGT, per germline. Trimming shortened V by 0 bases and J by 7 bases, and 14 bases separated the two germline ends. The CDR3 is 15 amino acids. The CDR3 DNA sequence: TGTGCCAGCAGTGAAGCCTCAGACCCCGGGAATACGCAGTATTTT. Amino acid sequence: CASSEASDPGNTQYF.

This clone was seen a few times. The V call is TRBV3-1 (or the pseudogene TRBV3-2), the J call TRBJ2-7; 7 nucleotides align to TRBD1. The CDR3 covers 14 residues. The ends lost 4 bases at V and 0 bases at J; junction bases unmatched: 3. Germline-derived CDR1 and CDR2 are LGHDT and YNNKEL (reference sequence). The CDR3 sequence is CASSRDRYSYEQYF. CDR3 DNA: TGTGCCAGCAGCCGGGACAGATACTCCTACGAGCAGTACTTC.

The gene calls are TRBV5-6 and TRBJ1-5; possibly TRBD1 for D (6 bases). This CDR3 is built from 14 residues. CDR1 is SGHDT, CDR2 YYEEEE, per germline. Trimming took 2 bases from V and 1 from J, leaving 7 bases between them. CDR3 amino acids: CASSFGTSNQPQHF. For the CDR3, the DNA is TGTGCCAGCAGCTTCGGGACAAGCAATCAGCCCCAGCATTTT.

In its sample, this clone was seen once. The rearrangement links TRBV5-1 to TRBJ2-7; 8 positions match TRBD1. From germline, CDR1 is SGHRS and CDR2 YFSETQ. Unmatched junction bases numbered 6, after V lost 1 base and J lost 0 bases. The CDR3 contains 16 residues. CDR3 nucleotide sequence: TGCGCCAGCAGCTTGCAGACAGGGGACCCCTCCTACGAGCAGTACTTC. Translation: CASSLQTGDPSYEQYF.